One and the same sample provided the 15 T cell receptor beta chains below, sequenced in a study of CD8+CD57+ T cells in acquired aplastic anemia. For CDR3 and TCR beta VDJ profiling, genomic DNA was the template used. MiXCR, run by TCRdb on the reads, gives a single entry per CDR3 protein. The sample shows some 130,000 distinct CDR3 sequences, 48% of them seen only once. Sequencing was done on a sample of sorted CD4+, CD8+, or CD8+CD57+ T cells (not recorded which) from PBMCs. The source is a human donor in good health, serving as a control.

This clonotype occurred once. The chain employs TRBV10-3 and TRBJ1-1; the D gene is possibly TRBD1 (5 bases). The germline gives CDR1 ENHRY, CDR2 SYGVKD. V was pared by 10 bases and J by 0 bases, with 21 bases between. The CDR3 runs to 16 residues. CDR3 DNA: TGTGCCACCGAAAAGCAGACGGGGACTATGAACACTGAAGCTTTCTTT. Protein sequence: CATEKQTGTMNTEAFF.

The chain uses TRBV19 and TRBJ1-4, with D possibly TRBD1 on 6 matching bases. Germline CDR1 LNHDA, CDR2 SQIVND (reference sequence). The V end lost 5 bases, the J end lost 8 bases, and 15 bases lay between the germline ends. The CDR3 sequence is 14 residues long. The DNA for the CDR3 is TGTGCCAGTAGTCAACAGGGAAGGGAAGAAAAACTGTTTTTT. It codes for CASSQQGREEKLFF.

The CDR3 DNA reads as TGTGCCAGCTCACCATACACGGGGGCACGCACAGATACGCAGTATTTT. Its translation: CASSPYTGARTDTQYF. This chain uses TRBV18 with TRBJ2-3; the D call may be TRBD1 or TRBD2 (6 bases each). V lost 2 bases to trimming and J lost 1 base, with 13 bases between them. The CDR3 totals 16 residues. Germline CDR1 reads KGHSH; CDR2 reads LQKENI.

The gene calls are TRBV24-1 and TRBJ1-4, with TRBD1 as a possible D gene (6 bases). There are 16 residues in the CDR3. V gave up 8 bases and J gave up 1 base, with 16 bases separating them. The germline V gene has CDR1 KGHDR and CDR2 SFDVKD. The CDR3 region is CATIAQGFGTNEKLFF. Here the CDR3 DNA reads TGTGCCACCATTGCACAGGGTTTTGGAACTAATGAAAAACTGTTTTTT.

This clonotype was counted ten times or more. This chain uses TRBV12-5 with TRBJ2-3; no definite D call. The V and J ends lost 1 base and 8 bases respectively, with 16 bases between them. The CDR3 contains 15 residues. Germline CDR1 and CDR2: LGHNT and FRNRAP. CDR3 region: CASGLDLSPTGTQYF. Here the CDR3 DNA reads TGTGCTAGTGGTTTGGATTTGTCTCCCACGGGTACGCAGTATTTT.

A remark on this clonotype: Compared with germline, one end of the junction differs, possibly owing to a read error. The chain joins TRBV10-3 to TRBJ1-5, with TRBD1 matching over 8 bases. The CDR3 sequence is 14 residues long. Germline V gene sequence: CDR1 ENHRY, CDR2 SYGVKD. Here the CDR3 reads CASSHRGSNQPQHF. The CDR3 region has the DNA TGTGCCAGCAGTCACAGGGGGAGTAATCAGCCCCAGCATTTT.

A few counts support this clonotype. The rearrangement links TRBV6-5 to TRBJ2-1; the match to TRBD2 covers 9 bases. Germline V gene lookup returns CDR1 MNHEY and CDR2 SVGAGI. V was pared by 0 bases and J by 0 bases, with 6 bases of the junction left unmatched. CDR3 size: 18 residues. The CDR3 is CASSYSQRGVPSYNEQFF. The DNA for the CDR3 is TGTGCCAGCAGTTACTCCCAGCGGGGGGTTCCCTCCTACAATGAGCAGTTCTTC.

A remark on this clonotype: The DNA is left out, because the CDR3 cannot be placed on it with certainty; the CDR3 is given as TCRdb lists it. The CDR3 reads CASTLPLANYGCTF. This chain connects TRBV12-3 or TRBV12-4 to TRBJ1-2. The CDR3 extends over 14 residues, inclusive of both ends.

Ten or more counts support this clonotype. The J gene is TRBJ1-1, the V gene TRBV7-2, with 7 bases aligning to TRBD1. The V gene's germline CDR1 is SGHTA and CDR2 FQGNSA. The CDR3 runs to 16 residues. Trimming at V came to 1 base and at J to 1 base, leaving 6 bases not matched to a gene. The CDR3 DNA follows: TGTGCCAGCAGCTTAGTGTTTGGGACAGCGAACACTGAAGCTTTCTTT. Amino acids: CASSLVFGTANTEAFF.

This clonotype was seen a few times. The V and J genes are TRBV7-2 and TRBJ2-5, with D tentatively TRBD2 (5 bases). This CDR3 spans 14 amino acids. V was pared by 2 bases and J by 5 bases, with 12 bases between. CDR1 is SGHTA, CDR2 FQGNSA, per germline. As DNA, the CDR3 is TGTGCCAGCAGCTTACGGCTAGCTCTGGAGACCCAGTACTTC. It yields the protein CASSLRLALETQYF.

This clonotype has a count of ten or more. Here the CDR3 reads CSARDLYGQANTEAFF. DNA for the CDR3: TGCAGTGCTAGAGATCTTTACGGACAGGCGAACACTGAAGCTTTCTTT. The V gene is TRBV20-1, the J gene TRBJ1-1, with 7 bases lining up with TRBD1. The CDR3 spans 16 residues. V was pared by 0 bases and J by 1 base, with 8 bases of the junction left unmatched. The V gene's germline CDR1 is DFQATT and CDR2 SNEGSKA (reference sequence).

The V gene is TRBV10-1, the J gene TRBJ2-1; D perhaps matches TRBD2 (6 bases). V lost 6 bases, J lost 7 bases, and 16 bases lay in between. The germline gives CDR1 WNHNN, CDR2 SYGVQD (reference sequence). The CDR3 runs 14 residues. This chain's CDR3 is CASSPQTRRNEQFF. In DNA, the CDR3 is TGCGCCAGCAGCCCTCAGACTAGGAGGAATGAGCAGTTCTTC.

This clonotype has ten or more counts. V gene TRBV19 combines with J gene TRBJ1-4; perhaps TRBD1 as D (6 bases). With 2 bases removed from V and 4 bases from J, the gap between germline ends came to 14 bases. The CDR3 is 16 amino acids. The germline CDR1 and CDR2 sequences are LNHDA and SQIVND (reference sequence). The CDR3 bases are TGTGCCAGTAGTATAAAGATGGGGGGCTTTAATGAAAAACTGTTTTTT. This gives the protein CASSIKMGGFNEKLFF.

The rearrangement uses TRBV10-3 and TRBJ1-1, with TRBD1 matching over 7 bases. The CDR3 contains 14 residues. Germline lookup yields CDR1 ENHRY and CDR2 SYGVKD. V lost 4 bases, J lost 1 base, and 3 bases stayed unmatched. The CDR3 nucleotides are TGTGCCATCAGTGGGGGACAGACGAACACTGAAGCTTTCTTT. It specifies CAISGGQTNTEAFF.

This chain joins TRBV20-1 and TRBJ2-5; possible D gene TRBD2, 7 bases. Looked up from germline, CDR1 is DFQATT and CDR2 is SNEGSKA (reference sequence). Trimming left V 0 bases short and J 5 bases short, with 13 bases between. This CDR3 contains 14 residues. The CDR3 region is CSARDLGGPETQYF. The CDR3 region has the DNA TGCAGTGCTAGAGATCTGGGGGGGCCGGAGACCCAGTACTTC.